Given below is one TCR beta chain in context. The sample originates from a study of control samples from healthy donors and cancer patients. Using immunoSEQ multiplex PCR, the repertoire was profiled, and TCRdb retains in-frame clones only, with some absent. This table holds roughly 150,000 clones, 93% found once. The length of the CDR3 is 15 residues. With 4 bases removed from V and 1 base from J, the gap between germline ends came to 13 bases. Germline V lookup: CDR1 SQVTM, CDR2 ANQGSEA. The sample taken for sequencing was blood. This clonotype was sampled from a man aged 50 to 60 in good health. V usage is TRBV29-1 and J usage is TRBJ2-2, with D possibly being TRBD1 (5 bases). The CDR3 loop reads CSVVSDRRNTGELFF. The DNA of the CDR3 is TGCAGCGTTGTATCTGACAGAAGGAACACCGGGGAGCTGTTTTTT.